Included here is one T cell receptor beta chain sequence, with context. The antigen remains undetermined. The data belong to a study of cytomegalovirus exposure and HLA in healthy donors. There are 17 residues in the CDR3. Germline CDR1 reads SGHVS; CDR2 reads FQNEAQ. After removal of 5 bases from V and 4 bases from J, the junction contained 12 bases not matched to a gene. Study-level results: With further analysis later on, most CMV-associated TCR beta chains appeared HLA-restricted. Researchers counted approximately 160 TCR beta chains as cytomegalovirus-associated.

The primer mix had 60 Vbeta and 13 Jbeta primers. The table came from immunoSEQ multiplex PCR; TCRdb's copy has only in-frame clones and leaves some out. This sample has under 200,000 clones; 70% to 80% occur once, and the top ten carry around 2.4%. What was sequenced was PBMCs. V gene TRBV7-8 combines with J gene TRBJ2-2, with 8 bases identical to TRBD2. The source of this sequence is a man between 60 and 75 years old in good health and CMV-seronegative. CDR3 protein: CASSPWGAGVVTGELFF. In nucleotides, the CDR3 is TGTGCCAGCAGCCCTTGGGGAGCGGGGGTAGTCACCGGGGAGCTGTTTTTT.